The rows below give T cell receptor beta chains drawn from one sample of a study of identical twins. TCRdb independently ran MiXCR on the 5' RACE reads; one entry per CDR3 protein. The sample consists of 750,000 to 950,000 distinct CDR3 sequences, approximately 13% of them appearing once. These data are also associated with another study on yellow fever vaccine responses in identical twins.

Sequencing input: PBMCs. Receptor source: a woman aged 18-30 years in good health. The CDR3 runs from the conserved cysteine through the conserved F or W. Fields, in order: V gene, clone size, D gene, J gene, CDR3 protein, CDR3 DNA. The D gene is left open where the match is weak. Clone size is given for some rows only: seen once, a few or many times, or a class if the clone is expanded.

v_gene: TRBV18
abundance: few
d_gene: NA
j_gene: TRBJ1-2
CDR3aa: CASSLTPGTYYGYTF
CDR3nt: TGTGCCAGCTCACTTACTCCCGGGACGTACTATGGCTACACCTTC

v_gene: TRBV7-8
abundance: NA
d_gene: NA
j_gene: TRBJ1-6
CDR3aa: CASSSYKDSPLHF
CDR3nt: TGTGCCAGCAGCTCTTACAAAGATTCACCCCTCCACTTT

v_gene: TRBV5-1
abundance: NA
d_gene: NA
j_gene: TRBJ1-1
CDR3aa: CASSSWFEGRRWDTEAFF
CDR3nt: TGCGCCAGCAGCTCCTGGTTTGAGGGGAGAAGGTGGGACACTGAAGCTTTCTTT

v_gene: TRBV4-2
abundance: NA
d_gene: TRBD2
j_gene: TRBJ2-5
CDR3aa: CASSPVAGGTRETQYF
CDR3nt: TGTGCCAGCAGCCCTGTAGCGGGGGGGACCCGGGAGACCCAGTACTTC

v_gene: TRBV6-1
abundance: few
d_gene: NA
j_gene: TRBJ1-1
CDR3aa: CASSETFGHIMNTEAFF
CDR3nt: TGTGCCAGCAGTGAAACATTCGGACACATAATGAACACTGAAGCTTTCTTT

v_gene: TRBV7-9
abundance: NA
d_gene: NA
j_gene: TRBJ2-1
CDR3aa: CASSLARSGNEQFF
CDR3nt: TGTGCCAGCAGCTTAGCAAGGTCGGGGAATGAGCAGTTCTTC

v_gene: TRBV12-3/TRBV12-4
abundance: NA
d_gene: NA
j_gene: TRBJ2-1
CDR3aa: CASSFRPWNEQFF
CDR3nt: TGTGCCAGCAGTTTCCGGCCGTGGAATGAGCAGTTCTTC

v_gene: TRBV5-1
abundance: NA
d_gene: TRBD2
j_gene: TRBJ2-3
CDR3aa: CASSLPSGADTQYF
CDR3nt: TGCGCCAGCAGCTTGCCTAGCGGGGCAGATACGCAGTATTTT

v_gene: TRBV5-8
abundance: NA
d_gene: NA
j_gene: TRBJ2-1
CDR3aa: CASSLEPIRRGQFF
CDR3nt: TGTGCCAGCAGCTTGGAACCTATAAGGCGTGGGCAGTTCTTC

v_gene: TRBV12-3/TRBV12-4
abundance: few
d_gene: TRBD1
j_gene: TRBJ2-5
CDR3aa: CASSLQPGQGLETQYF
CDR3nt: TGTGCCAGCAGTTTACAGCCGGGACAGGGGTTAGAGACCCAGTACTTC

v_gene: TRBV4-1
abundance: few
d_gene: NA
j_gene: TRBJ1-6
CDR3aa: CASSQEGGGSPLHF
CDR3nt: TGCGCCAGCAGCCAAGAAGGGGGTGGCTCACCCCTCCACTTT

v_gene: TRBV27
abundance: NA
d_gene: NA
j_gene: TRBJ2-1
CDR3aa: CASSLALPSSYNEQFF
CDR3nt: TGTGCCAGCAGTTTGGCCCTCCCGAGCTCCTACAATGAGCAGTTCTTC

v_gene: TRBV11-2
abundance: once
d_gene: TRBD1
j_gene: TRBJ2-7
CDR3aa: CASSLLTGAYEQYF
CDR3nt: TGTGCCAGCAGCTTACTGACAGGGGCCTACGAGCAGTACTTC

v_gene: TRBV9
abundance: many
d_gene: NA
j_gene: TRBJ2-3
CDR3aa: CASTWGGGGTDTQYF
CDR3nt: TGTGCCAGCACCTGGGGGGGGGGCGGCACAGATACGCAGTATTTT

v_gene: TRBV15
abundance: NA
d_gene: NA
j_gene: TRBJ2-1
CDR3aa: CATSRAFEGPAYTEQFF
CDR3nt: TGTGCCACCAGCAGAGCCTTTGAGGGGCCAGCCTACACGGAGCAGTTCTTC

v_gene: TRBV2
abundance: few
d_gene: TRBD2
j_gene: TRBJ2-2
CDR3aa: CASKEAGGSGELFF
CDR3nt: TGTGCCAGCAAAGAAGCGGGGGGGTCCGGGGAGCTGTTTTTT

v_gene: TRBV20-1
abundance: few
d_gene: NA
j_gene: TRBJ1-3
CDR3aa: CSARSGLRSSGNTIYF
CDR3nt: TGCAGTGCTAGGTCGGGACTCCGGAGCTCTGGAAACACCATATATTTT

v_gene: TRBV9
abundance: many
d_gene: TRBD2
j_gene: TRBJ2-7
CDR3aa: CASSVGLAGYEQYF
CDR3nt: TGTGCCAGCAGCGTTGGTCTAGCGGGTTACGAGCAGTACTTC

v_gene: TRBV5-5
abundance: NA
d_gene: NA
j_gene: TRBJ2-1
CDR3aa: CASSLAPIMNEQFF
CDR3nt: TGTGCCAGCAGCTTGGCTCCAATCATGAATGAGCAGTTCTTC

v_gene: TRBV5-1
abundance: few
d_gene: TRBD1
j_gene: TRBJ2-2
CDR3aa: CASSLSRGYDGELFF
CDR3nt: TGCGCCAGCAGCTTGAGCAGGGGGTATGACGGGGAGCTGTTTTTT

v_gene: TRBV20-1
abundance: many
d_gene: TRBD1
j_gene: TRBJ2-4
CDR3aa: CSASLWGQGAPGVLNIQYF
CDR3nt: TGCAGTGCTAGTTTGTGGGGTCAGGGGGCGCCGGGGGTATTAAACATTCAGTACTTC

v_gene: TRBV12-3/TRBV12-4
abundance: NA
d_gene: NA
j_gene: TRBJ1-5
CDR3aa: CASTSRGTNQPQHF
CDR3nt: TGTGCCAGCACCTCACGCGGCACAAATCAGCCCCAGCATTTT

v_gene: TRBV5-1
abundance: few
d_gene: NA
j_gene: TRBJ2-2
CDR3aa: CASFQQGSNTGELFF
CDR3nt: TGCGCCAGCTTTCAACAGGGCTCGAACACCGGGGAGCTGTTTTTT

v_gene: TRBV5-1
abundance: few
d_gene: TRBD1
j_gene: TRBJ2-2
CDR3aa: CASSFQGASTGELFF
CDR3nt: TGCGCCAGCAGCTTTCAGGGGGCTAGCACCGGGGAGCTGTTTTTT

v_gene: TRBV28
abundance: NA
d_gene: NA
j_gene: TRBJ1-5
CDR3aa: CASSYRLSNQPQHF
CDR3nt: TGTGCCAGCAGCTACAGGCTCAGCAATCAGCCCCAGCATTTT

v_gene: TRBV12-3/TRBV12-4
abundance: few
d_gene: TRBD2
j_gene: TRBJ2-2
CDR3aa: CASSLAAREAGELFF
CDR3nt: TGTGCCAGCAGTTTAGCGGCGCGGGAGGCCGGGGAGCTGTTTTTT

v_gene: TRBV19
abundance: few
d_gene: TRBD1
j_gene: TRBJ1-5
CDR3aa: CASSPRQGKNSNQPQHF
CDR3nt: TGTGCCAGTAGTCCACGACAGGGGAAGAATAGCAATCAGCCCCAGCATTTT

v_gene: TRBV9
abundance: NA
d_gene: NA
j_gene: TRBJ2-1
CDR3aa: CASSVRGRVVFSNEQFF
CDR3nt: TGTGCCAGCAGCGTACGTGGGCGGGTAGTCTTTTCAAATGAGCAGTTCTTC

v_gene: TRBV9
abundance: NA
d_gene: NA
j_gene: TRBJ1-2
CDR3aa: CASSVENGDRYGYTF
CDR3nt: TGTGCCAGCAGCGTAGAAAATGGGGATCGGTATGGCTACACCTTC

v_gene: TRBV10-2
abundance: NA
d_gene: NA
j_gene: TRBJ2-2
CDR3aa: CASSESGAGELFF
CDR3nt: TGCGCCAGCAGTGAGTCGGGTGCCGGGGAGCTGTTTTTT

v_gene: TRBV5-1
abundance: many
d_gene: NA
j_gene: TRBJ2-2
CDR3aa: CASSLDRSGELFF
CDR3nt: TGTGCCAGCAGCTTAGATCGGAGCGGGGAGCTGTTTTTT

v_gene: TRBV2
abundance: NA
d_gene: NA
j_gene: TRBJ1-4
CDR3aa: CASSEARWGLLMEKLFF
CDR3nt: TGTGCCAGCAGTGAAGCGAGATGGGGGCTCCTCATGGAAAAACTGTTTTTT

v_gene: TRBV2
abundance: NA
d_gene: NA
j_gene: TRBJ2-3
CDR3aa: CASSDGKKTDTQYF
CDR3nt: TGTGCCAGCAGTGACGGGAAAAAAACAGATACGCAGTATTTT

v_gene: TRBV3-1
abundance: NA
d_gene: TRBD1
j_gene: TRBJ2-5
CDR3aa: CASSRTNTGTGLETQYF
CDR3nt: TGTGCCAGCAGCCGAACTAACACCGGGACAGGGTTGGAGACCCAGTACTTC

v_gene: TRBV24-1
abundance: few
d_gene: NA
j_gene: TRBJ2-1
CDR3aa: CATGAGNNEQFF
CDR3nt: TGTGCCACCGGCGCGGGTAACAATGAGCAGTTCTTC

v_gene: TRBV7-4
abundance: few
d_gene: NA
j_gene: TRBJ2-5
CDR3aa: CASSATRISNQTQYF
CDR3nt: TGTGCCAGCAGCGCAACCAGGATCAGTAATCAGACCCAGTACTTC

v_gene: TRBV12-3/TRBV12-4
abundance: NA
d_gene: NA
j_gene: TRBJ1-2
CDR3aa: CASSPYPLGTGYTF
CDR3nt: TGTGCCAGCAGTCCTTATCCGCTTGGGACTGGCTACACCTTC

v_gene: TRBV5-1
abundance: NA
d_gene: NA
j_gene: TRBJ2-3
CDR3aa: CASSLELAAADTQYF
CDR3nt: TGCGCCAGCAGCTTGGAGTTAGCTGCAGCAGATACGCAGTATTTT

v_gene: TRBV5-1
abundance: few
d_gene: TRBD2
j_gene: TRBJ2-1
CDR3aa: CASSSPGLAPHNEQFF
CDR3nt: TGCGCCAGCAGCTCTCCGGGACTAGCTCCCCACAATGAGCAGTTCTTC

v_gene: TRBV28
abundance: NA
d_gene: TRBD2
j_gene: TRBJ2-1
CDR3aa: CASSLSLAGDPRGYNEQFF
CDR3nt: TGTGCCAGCAGTTTATCTCTAGCGGGGGACCCCAGAGGCTACAATGAGCAGTTCTTC

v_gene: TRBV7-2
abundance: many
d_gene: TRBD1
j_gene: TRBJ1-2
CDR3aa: CASSRQGHYGYTF
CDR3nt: TGTGCCAGCAGCCGACAGGGTCACTATGGCTACACCTTC

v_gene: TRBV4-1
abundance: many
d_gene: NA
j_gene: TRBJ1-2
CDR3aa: CASSPLGVVGYTF
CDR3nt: TGCGCCAGCAGCCCCCTGGGGGTCGTGGGCTACACCTTC

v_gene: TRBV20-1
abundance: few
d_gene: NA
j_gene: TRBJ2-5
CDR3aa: CSARDGLQETQYF
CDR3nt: TGCAGTGCTAGAGATGGCCTCCAAGAGACCCAGTACTTC

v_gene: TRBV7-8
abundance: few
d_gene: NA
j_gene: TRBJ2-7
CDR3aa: CASSLRDSADEQYF
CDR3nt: TGTGCCAGCAGCTTACGGGACTCAGCGGACGAGCAGTACTTC

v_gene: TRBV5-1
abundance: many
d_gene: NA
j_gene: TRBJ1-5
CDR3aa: CASSSEGNQPQHF
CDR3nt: TGCGCCAGCAGCTCCGAGGGCAATCAGCCCCAGCATTTT

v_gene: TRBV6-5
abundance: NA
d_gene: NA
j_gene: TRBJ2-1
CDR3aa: CASSYSISYNEQFF
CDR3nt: TGTGCCAGCAGTTACTCGATTTCCTACAATGAGCAGTTCTTC